A single sample is the source of the 11 T cell receptor beta chains below, sequenced in a study of T cells after yellow fever vaccination. TCRdb re-called the 5' RACE reads with MiXCR, one entry per CDR3 protein. The sample consists of about 300,000 distinct CDR3 sequences, roughly 9% of them appearing once. The sequences come from CD4+ T cells sorted from PBMCs, collected 5 days after the yellow fever booster vaccination. The source of these receptors is a man in his late teens or twenties who received the YFV17D yellow fever vaccine.

This chain links TRBV20-1 with TRBJ1-5, with D perhaps matching TRBD1 (5 bases). The CDR3 spans 15 residues. V lost 3 bases to trimming and J lost 1 base, with 13 bases between them. The V gene's germline CDR1 is DFQATT and CDR2 SNEGSKA (reference sequence). The CDR3 nucleotides read TGCAGTGCTAGTTGGGACCAGGGAAGCAATCAGCCCCAGCATTTT. It yields the protein CSASWDQGSNQPQHF.

This clonotype was seen repeatedly, ten times or more. The chain is built from TRBV10-3 and TRBJ2-7; D is tentatively TRBD1 or TRBD2 (5 bases each). Germline CDR1 ENHRY, CDR2 SYGVKD. The V end lost 8 bases, the J end lost 0 bases, and 17 bases lay between the germline ends. This CDR3 region has 15 residues. CDR3 in amino acids: CAISPGPRNSYEQYV. The CDR3 nucleotides read TGTGCCATCTCCCCGGGACCCCGAAACTCCTACGAGCAGTACGTC.

The V call is TRBV20-1, the J call TRBJ1-2; 8 nucleotides match TRBD1. In germline, CDR1 is DFQATT, CDR2 SNEGSKA (reference sequence). This CDR3 contains 11 residues. V lost 8 bases and J lost 3; bases outside the gene matches: 2. In DNA, the CDR3 is TGCAGTTACAGGGGGGACTATGGCTACACCTTC. Amino acid sequence: CSYRGDYGYTF.

The table lists this clonotype with many counts. The J gene is TRBJ1-4, the V gene TRBV29-1, with D uncertain. With 4 bases removed from V and 0 bases from J, the gap between germline ends came to 9 bases. Germline-derived CDR1 and CDR2 are SQVTM and ANQGSEA. The CDR3 extends over 14 amino acids. The CDR3 bases are TGCAGCGTTGGTAACAGCGCAACTAATGAAAAACTGTTTTTT. Translation gives CSVGNSATNEKLFF.

The chain links TRBV3-1 to TRBJ2-3; 7 bases map to TRBD1. This CDR3 is built from 14 residues. With V trimmed by 1 base and J by 5 bases, 3 bases remained unmatched. Germline V CDR1 and CDR2: LGHDT, YNNKEL (reference sequence). CDR3 sequence: CASSQGSGGDTQYF. The DNA for the CDR3 is TGTGCCAGCAGCCAAGGGTCAGGGGGAGATACGCAGTATTTT.

Ten or more counts support this clonotype. V usage is TRBV7-9 and J usage is TRBJ2-1, with D unclear. The CDR3 is made up of 12 amino acids. V was trimmed by 5 bases and J by 4 bases, leaving 6 bases between them. The germline gives CDR1 SEHNR, CDR2 FQNEAQ (reference sequence). The CDR3 sequence: CASSPTYNEQFF. Here the CDR3 DNA reads TGTGCCAGCAGCCCTACTTACAATGAGCAGTTCTTC.

The chain joins TRBV6-5 to TRBJ2-5, with 15 bases aligning to TRBD2. The CDR3 contains 16 residues. After removal of 2 bases from V and 7 bases from J, the junction contained 5 bases not matched to a gene. The germline V gene encodes CDR1 MNHEY and CDR2 SVGAGI. The CDR3 region has the DNA TGTGCCAGCAGTTACGGGACTAGCGGGGGGCGCGGGACCCAGTACTTC. This gives the protein CASSYGTSGGRGTQYF.

V is TRBV4-3 and J is TRBJ2-7; 9 bases fit TRBD1. The V gene's germline CDR1 is LGHNA and CDR2 YSLEER. This CDR3 has 15 residues. V dropped 5 bases and J dropped 4; count of bases not matched to a gene: 9. The CDR3 region has the DNA TGCGCCAGCAGCAAATTAGGACAGGGGATATACGAGCAGTACTTC. It encodes CASSKLGQGIYEQYF.

The J gene is TRBJ1-4, the V gene TRBV5-1, with 7 bases that match TRBD1. The CDR3 is 13 amino acids. Trimming took 4 bases from V and 14 from J; bases not matched to a gene: 11. In germline, CDR1 is SGHRS, CDR2 YFSETQ. The CDR3 DNA reads as TGCGCCAGCAGCAACGGACAGGCCCACGGCCTGTTTTTT. Translating gives CASSNGQAHGLFF.

The chain recombines TRBV5-1 with TRBJ1-1; TRBD1 agrees at 10 bases. This CDR3 contains 14 residues. Germline CDR1 and CDR2: SGHRS and YFSETQ. With V trimmed by 4 bases and J by 3 bases, 3 bases remained unmatched. CDR3 coding DNA: TGCGCCAGCAGCGGGACAGGGGCGTACACTGAAGCTTTCTTT. Translated, it gives CASSGTGAYTEAFF.

The rearrangement uses TRBV20-1 and TRBJ1-3; D not resolved. Germline CDR1 reads DFQATT; CDR2 reads SNEGSKA (reference sequence). V shed 0 bases and J shed 5 bases, with 11 bases lying between them. This CDR3 has 14 amino acids. This CDR3 is CSARDLVGRNTIYF. The CDR3 nucleotides read TGCAGTGCTAGAGATCTTGTAGGGAGAAACACCATATATTTT.